This T cell receptor beta chain was recovered during a study of T cell responses to AZD1222 COVID-19 vaccine. Notes on the study in general: Vaccine-associated CD4 TCRs spanned spike, dominant at 160-218 and 743-854.

In regard to this clone: The antigen is undetermined.

CDR3 length: 14 amino acids. V was trimmed by 6 bases and J by 8 bases, leaving 17 bases between them. Germline CDR1 reads MNHEY; CDR2 reads SMNVEV (reference sequence). Generated by immunoSEQ multiplex PCR, the TCRdb table keeps only in-frame clones and is missing some. The repertoire holds about 160,000 clones, with around 91% as singletons. The chain recombines TRBV27 with TRBJ1-5; D possibly corresponds to TRBD1 (6 bases). This sequence originates from an adult in good health. The sample was peripheral blood, taken on day 0 of AZD1222 vaccination. CDR3 in amino acids: CASRAQGSEEPQHF. The CDR3 nucleotides read TGTGCCAGCAGAGCACAGGGTTCCGAAGAGCCCCAGCATTTT.